What follows are 17 T cell receptor beta chains derived from one specimen sequenced in a study of shared clonotypes between healthy human individuals. TCRdb's copy holds only in-frame clones and misses some; the assay was immunoSEQ multiplex PCR. The data show hundreds of thousands of clones, roughly four fifths seen once. Sample: PBMCs. The receptors come from a woman aged 40 to 50 in good health. Some clones in this sample may be carry-over from other donors' samples.

The chain recombines TRBV4-3 with TRBJ2-5, with D perhaps TRBD1 or TRBD2 (5 bases each). Trimming pared 1 base from V and 5 bases from J, leaving 11 bases between. Germline assignment: CDR1 LGHNA and CDR2 YSLEER. The CDR3 is 14 residues long. Here the CDR3 reads CASSQGGEGETQYF. The CDR3 DNA follows: TGCGCCAGCAGCCAAGGGGGAGAGGGGGAGACCCAGTACTTC.

The chain carries TRBV4-1 and TRBJ1-1; D gene uncertain. Germline V gene data show CDR1 as MGHRA and CDR2 as YSYEKL. V dropped 0 bases and J dropped 9 bases, with 14 bases sitting between them. The CDR3 is 14 residues long. The CDR3 nucleotides are TGCGCCAGCAGCCAAGAACATGAACAGAGAAAAGCTTTCTTT. Protein sequence: CASSQEHEQRKAFF.

The chain links TRBV11-2 to TRBJ1-3; a weak D match, TRBD1 (5 bases). V was clipped by 4 bases and J by 3 bases, with 19 bases between them. The CDR3 is 17 amino acids. Looked up from germline, CDR1 is SGHAT and CDR2 is FQNNGV. The CDR3 sequence: CASSSHPGGGLGNTIYF. CDR3 nucleotide sequence: TGTGCCAGCAGCTCGCACCCGGGCGGGGGACTTGGAAACACCATATATTTT.

The V and J genes are TRBV20-1 and TRBJ2-5; D is undetermined. Trimming took off 6 bases at V and 7 bases at J, with 12 bases between the two ends. Germline V gives CDR1 DFQATT, CDR2 SNEGSKA (reference sequence). The CDR3 spans 11 residues. CDR3 DNA: TGCAGTGCCCCTTCGGTCCGGACCCAGTACTTC. Protein product: CSAPSVRTQYF.

The CDR3 coding sequence is TGCGCCAGCAGCCAAGGCGTAATAGCGGGAGGCGAGGGGGAGAACATTCAGTACTTC. Amino acid sequence: CASSQGVIAGGEGENIQYF. The chain is built from TRBV4-1 and TRBJ2-4; the match to TRBD2 covers 10 bases. CDR3 length equals 19 residues. J gave up 7 bases and V 1 base, and 16 bases lay outside the gene matches. Germline V gene data show CDR1 as MGHRA and CDR2 as YSYEKL.

The sample holds many counts of this clone. The DNA of the CDR3 is TGTGCCAGCAGCTTACAGGGAGCCTCCTTCGGCTACACCTTC. Its translation: CASSLQGASFGYTF. J is TRBJ1-2 and V is TRBV13, with a possible D match to TRBD1 (5 bases). Trimming shortened V by 2 bases and J by 8 bases, and 15 bases separated the two germline ends. The length of the CDR3 is 14 residues. The germline V gene has CDR1 PRHDT and CDR2 FYEKMQ (reference sequence). Filled out from reference TRBV13 and TRBJ1-2, the complete variable domain reads AAGVIQSPRHLIKEKRETATLKCYPIPRHDTVYWYQQGPGQDPQFLISFYEKMQSDKGSIPDRFSAQQFSDYHSELNMSSLELGDSALYFCASSLQGASFGYTFGSGTRLTVV.

This clone showed up just once. The rearrangement links TRBV4-2 to TRBJ2-7, with D uncertain. Trimming stripped 2 bases from V and 3 bases from J, with 8 bases between. The CDR3 runs 13 residues. The germline CDR1 and CDR2 sequences are LGHNA and YNFKEQ. CDR3 DNA: TGTGCCAGCAGCCAAAGGGCCAACTACGAGCAGTACTTC. This translates into CASSQRANYEQYF.

In its sample, this clone was seen a few times. Other DNA variants within this sample encode the same CDR3. The genes are TRBV28 and TRBJ1-1; a possible D gene is TRBD1 (6 bases). The ends were cut back, 6 bases at V and 3 bases at J, with 17 bases in the middle. This CDR3 has 15 residues. Germline CDR1 and CDR2: MDHEN and SYDVKM. The CDR3 DNA follows: TGTGCCAGCAGCTCCCCCCACAGGGAAGACACTGAAGCTTTCTTT. Protein: CASSSPHREDTEAFF.

This clone was found once. V is TRBV28 and J is TRBJ2-5; 11 nucleotides match TRBD2. Trimming cost V 2 bases and J 2 bases; bases outside gene matches: 4. Germline loops: CDR1 MDHEN, CDR2 SYDVKM. CDR3 length: 16 amino acids. The CDR3 nucleotides are TGTGCCAGCAGTTTAGTAGCTAGCGGGAGGCAAGAGACCCAGTACTTC. It specifies CASSLVASGRQETQYF.

Concerning this clone: This same CDR3 is encoded by further DNA sequences in the sample. The CDR3 loop is CASRLAENTGELFF. CDR3 coding DNA: TGTGCCAGTCGACTAGCGGAGAACACCGGGGAGCTGTTTTTT. J is TRBJ2-2 and V is TRBV28; 9 positions agree with TRBD2. The germline gives CDR1 MDHEN, CDR2 SYDVKM. Trimming cost V 9 bases and J 1 base; bases outside gene matches: 3. The CDR3 contains 14 residues.

The chain carries TRBV5-6 and TRBJ1-4; no clear D gene. Trimming left V 2 bases short and J 4 bases short, with 9 bases between. This CDR3 has 14 amino acids. CDR1 SGHDT and CDR2 YYEEEE come from the germline V gene. For the CDR3, the DNA is TGTGCCAGCAGCTTTGGGCACCTTAATGAAAAACTGTTTTTT. Translated: CASSFGHLNEKLFF.

The chain employs TRBV7-2 and TRBJ2-3; D is ambiguous. The CDR3 is made up of 13 amino acids. V was pared by 1 base and J by 6 bases, with 8 bases between. Per the germline V gene, CDR1 is SGHTA and CDR2 is FQGNSA. CDR3 loop: CASSLGERDTQYF. Here the CDR3 DNA reads TGTGCCAGCAGCTTAGGGGAACGGGATACGCAGTATTTT. Filled out from reference TRBV7-2 and TRBJ2-3, the complete variable domain reads GAGVSQSPSNKVTEKGKDVELRCDPISGHTALYWYRQSLGQGLEFLIYFQGNSAPDKSGLPSDRFSAERTGGSVSTLTIQRTQQEDSAVYLCASSLGERDTQYFGPGTRLTVL.

The chain recombines TRBV5-1 with TRBJ1-2; 9 bases fit TRBD1. The germline CDR1 and CDR2 sequences are SGHRS and YFSETQ. This CDR3 has 14 residues. The junction had 8 bases not matched to a gene; V was cut back by 4 bases and J by 7 bases. CDR3 in amino acids: CASSDGQGIGGYTF. DNA of the CDR3: TGCGCCAGCAGCGACGGACAGGGGATCGGTGGCTACACCTTC.

The chain uses TRBV29-1 and TRBJ1-1, with 10 bases that match TRBD1. The ends lost 2 bases at V and 1 base at J; junction bases unmatched: 13. CDR3 length: 18 residues. Germline V CDR1 and CDR2: SQVTM, ANQGSEA. The CDR3 region is CSVELAGQGLLRNTEAFF. The CDR3, as DNA: TGCAGCGTTGAACTGGCGGGACAGGGGTTATTGAGGAACACTGAAGCTTTCTTT.

V and J are TRBV6-4 and TRBJ1-5, with D tentatively TRBD1 (5 bases). With 4 bases removed from V and 3 bases from J, the gap between germline ends came to 13 bases. The CDR3 has 15 amino acids. The V gene's germline CDR1 is MRHNA and CDR2 SNTAGT. As DNA, the CDR3 is TGTGCCAGCAGTGGACAGCCGGGGGACAATCAGCCCCAGCATTTT. Amino acid sequence: CASSGQPGDNQPQHF.

The chain is built from TRBV7-2 and TRBJ2-3; D gene unclear. V lost 3 bases, J lost 0 bases, and 13 bases lay in between. Germline CDR1 reads SGHTA; CDR2 reads FQGNSA. This CDR3 is 16 amino acids long. The CDR3 sequence: CASSFKAYPSTDTQYF. The CDR3, as DNA: TGTGCCAGCAGCTTCAAGGCTTATCCTAGCACAGATACGCAGTATTTT.

This clone came up a few times. The gene calls are TRBV27 and TRBJ1-2; TRBD1 might be the D (5 bases). This CDR3 contains 16 residues. Between the trimmed V and J ends, which lost 6 bases and 2 bases, there was a span of 19 bases. Germline CDR1 and CDR2: MNHEY and SMNVEV (reference sequence). The CDR3 DNA reads TGTGCCAGCAGAGAGTCTAGGAGGGGCCGGAACTATGGCTACACCTTC. It codes for CASRESRRGRNYGYTF.